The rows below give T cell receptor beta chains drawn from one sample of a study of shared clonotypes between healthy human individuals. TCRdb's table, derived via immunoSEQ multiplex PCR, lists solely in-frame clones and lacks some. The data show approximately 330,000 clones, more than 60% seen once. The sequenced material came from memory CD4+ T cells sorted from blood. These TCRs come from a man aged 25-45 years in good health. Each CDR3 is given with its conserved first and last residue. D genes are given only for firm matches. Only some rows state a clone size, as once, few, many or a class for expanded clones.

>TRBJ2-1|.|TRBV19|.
TGTGCCAGTATCAGCGAAGAGGCGGGACGAGAGCAGTTCTTC
CASISEEAGREQFF
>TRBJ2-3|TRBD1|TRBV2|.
TGTGCCAGCAGTAGACAGGGGGGAATGGATACGCAGTATTTT
CASSRQGGMDTQYF
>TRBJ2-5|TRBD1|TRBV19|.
TGTGCCAGTGCCCGGGACAGGGGGTGGCAAGAGACCCAGTACTTC
CASARDRGWQETQYF
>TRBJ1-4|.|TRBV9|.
TGTGCCAGCAGCGCCTCCGGGACATTGGGCGAAAAACTGTTTTTT
CASSASGTLGEKLFF
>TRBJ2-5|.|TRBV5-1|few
TGCGCCAGCAGCCCTAATGCAGGGGTGGTTGAGGAGACCCAGTACTTC
CASSPNAGVVEETQYF
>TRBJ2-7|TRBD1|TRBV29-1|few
TGCAGCGTTTCCGGGACAGGTTCCTTCCGAATCTACGAGCAGTACTTC
CSVSGTGSFRIYEQYF
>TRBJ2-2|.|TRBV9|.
TGTGCCAGCAGCGTCGGGGTGATCGGGGAGCTGTTTTTT
CASSVGVIGELFF
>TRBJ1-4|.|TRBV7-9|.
TGTGCCAGCAGCCCTCGGGGAGGGAATGAAAAACTGTTTTTT
CASSPRGGNEKLFF
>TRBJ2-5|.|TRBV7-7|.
TGTGCCAGCAGCTCCGGAGGGGAGCCCAGGGAGACCCAGTACTTC
CASSSGGEPRETQYF
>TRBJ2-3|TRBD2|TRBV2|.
TGTGCCAGCAGTAGAGCGGGGGAGGGCACAGATACGCAGTATTTT
CASSRAGEGTDTQYF
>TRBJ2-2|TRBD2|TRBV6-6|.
TGTGCCAGCAGGGAACTAGCGATTTTCACCGGGGAGCTGTTTTTT
CASRELAIFTGELFF
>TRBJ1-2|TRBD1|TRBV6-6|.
TGTGCCAGCACCGGGGACAGAGCAAACTTC
CASTGDRANF
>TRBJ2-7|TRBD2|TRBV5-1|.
TGCGCCAGCAGCTTGGAGACTAGCGGTTACTCCTACGAGCAGTACTTC
CASSLETSGYSYEQYF
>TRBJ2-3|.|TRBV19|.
TGTGCCAGTAGTTCCCCCAGGGGTATAACAGATACGCAGTATTTT
CASSSPRGITDTQYF
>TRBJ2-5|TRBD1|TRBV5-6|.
TGTGCCAGCAGCCCCCTCTTGGACAGGAGCCAAGAGACCCAGTACTTC
CASSPLLDRSQETQYF
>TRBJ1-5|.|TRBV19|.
TGTGCCAGTAGTTTCCCCTCAGAGTTTCAGCCCCAGCATTTT
CASSFPSEFQPQHF
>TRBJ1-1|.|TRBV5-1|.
TGCGCCAGCAGAGGGGGGGGGATGAACACTGAAGCTTTCTTT
CASRGGGMNTEAFF
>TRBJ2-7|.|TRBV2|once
TGTGCCAGCAGGAAGGACAGCAGGACCGGGACACCCTTC
CASRKDSRTGTPF
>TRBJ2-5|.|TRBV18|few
TGTGCCAGCTCACCACCGAGTATGACCCAGTACTTC
CASSPPSMTQYF
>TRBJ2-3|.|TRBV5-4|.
TGTGCCAGCAGCCGACCGACAGCCTACAACACAGATACGCAGTATTTT
CASSRPTAYNTDTQYF
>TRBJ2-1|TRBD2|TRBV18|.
TGTGCCAGCTCACTTAAAGGGGCTAGCGGGGTCCTCACCCATGAGCAGTTCTTC
CASSLKGASGVLTHEQFF
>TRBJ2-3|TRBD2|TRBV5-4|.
TGTGCCAGCAGCTCGGGACTAGCGGGAGGGTTAGGCACAGATACGCAGTATTTT
CASSSGLAGGLGTDTQYF
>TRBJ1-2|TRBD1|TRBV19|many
TGTGCCAGTAGCGGACAGGGAAGCGGTGGCTACACCTTC
CASSGQGSGGYTF
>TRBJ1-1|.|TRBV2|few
TGTGCCAGCAAGGCCACCAGGAACACTGAAGCTTTCTTT
CASKATRNTEAFF
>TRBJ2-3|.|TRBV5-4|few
TGTGCCAGCAGCGGAAGACAGACCCTTAGCACAGATACGCAGTATTTT
CASSGRQTLSTDTQYF
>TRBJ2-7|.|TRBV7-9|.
TGTGCCAGCAGCTCCGGGCACGCCTACGAGCAGTACTTC
CASSSGHAYEQYF
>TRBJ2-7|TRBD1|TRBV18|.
TGTGCCAGCTCACCGGGACAGACCTACGAGCAGTACTTC
CASSPGQTYEQYF